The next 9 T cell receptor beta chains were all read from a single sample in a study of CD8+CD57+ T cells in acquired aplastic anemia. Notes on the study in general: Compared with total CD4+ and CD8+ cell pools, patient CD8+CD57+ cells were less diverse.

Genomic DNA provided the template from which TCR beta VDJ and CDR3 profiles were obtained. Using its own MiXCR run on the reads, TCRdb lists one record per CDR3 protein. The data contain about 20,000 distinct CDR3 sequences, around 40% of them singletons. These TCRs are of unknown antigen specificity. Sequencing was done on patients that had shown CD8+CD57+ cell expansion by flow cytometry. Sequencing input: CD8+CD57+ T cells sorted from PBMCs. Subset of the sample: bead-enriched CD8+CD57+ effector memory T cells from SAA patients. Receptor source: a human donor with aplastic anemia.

CDR3 amino acids: CASRGLRGTEAFF. In DNA, the CDR3 is TGCGCCAGCAGAGGCCTGCGGGGCACTGAAGCTTTCTTT. The V and J genes are TRBV10-2 and TRBJ1-1, with unresolved D. This CDR3 region has 13 residues. V was shortened by 6 bases and J by 4 bases, with 12 bases between the two germline ends. CDR1 and CDR2 from the germline V gene are WSHSY and SAAADI.

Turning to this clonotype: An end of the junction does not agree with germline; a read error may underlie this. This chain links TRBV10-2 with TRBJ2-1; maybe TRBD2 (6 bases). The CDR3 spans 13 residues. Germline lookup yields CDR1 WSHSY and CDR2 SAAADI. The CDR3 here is CASGESTSNEQFF. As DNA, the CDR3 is TGCGCCAGCGGTGAGTCGACTAGCAATGAGCAGTTCTTC.

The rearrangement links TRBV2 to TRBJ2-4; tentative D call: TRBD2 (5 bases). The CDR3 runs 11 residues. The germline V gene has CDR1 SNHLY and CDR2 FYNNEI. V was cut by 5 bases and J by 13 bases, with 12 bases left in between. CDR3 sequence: CASSIAGVQYF. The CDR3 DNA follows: TGTGCCAGCAGTATCGCCGGGGTCCAGTACTTC.

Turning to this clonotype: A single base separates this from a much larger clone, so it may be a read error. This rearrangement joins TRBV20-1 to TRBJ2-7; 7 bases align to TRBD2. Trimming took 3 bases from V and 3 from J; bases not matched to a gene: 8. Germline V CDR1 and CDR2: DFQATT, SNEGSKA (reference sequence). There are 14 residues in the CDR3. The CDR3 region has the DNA TGCAGTGCTAGTGTGGGCGGGAGCTTCTACGAGCAGTACTTC. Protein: CSASVGGSFYEQYF.

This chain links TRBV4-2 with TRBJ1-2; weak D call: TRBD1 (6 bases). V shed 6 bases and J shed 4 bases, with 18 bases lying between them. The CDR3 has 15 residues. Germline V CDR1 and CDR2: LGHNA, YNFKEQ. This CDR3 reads CASRSGDTNTYGYTF. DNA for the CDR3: TGTGCCAGCAGATCCGGGGACACCAACACCTATGGCTACACCTTC.

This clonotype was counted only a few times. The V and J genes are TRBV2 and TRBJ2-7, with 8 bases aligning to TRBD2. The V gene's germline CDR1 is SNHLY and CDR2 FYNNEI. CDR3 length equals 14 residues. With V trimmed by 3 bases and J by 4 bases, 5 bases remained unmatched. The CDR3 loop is CASSEGGLVYEQYF. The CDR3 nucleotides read TGTGCCAGCAGTGAGGGGGGACTAGTTTACGAGCAGTACTTC.

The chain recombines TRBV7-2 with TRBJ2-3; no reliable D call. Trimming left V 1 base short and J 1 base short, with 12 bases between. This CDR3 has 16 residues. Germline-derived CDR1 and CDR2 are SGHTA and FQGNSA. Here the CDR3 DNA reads TGTGCCAGCAGCTTAGGGGGTTCCTTTCGCACAGATACGCAGTATTTT. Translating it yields CASSLGGSFRTDTQYF. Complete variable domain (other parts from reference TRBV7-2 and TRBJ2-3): GAGVSQSPSNKVTEKGKDVELRCDPISGHTALYWYRQSLGQGLEFLIYFQGNSAPDKSGLPSDRFSAERTGGSVSTLTIQRTQQEDSAVYLCASSLGGSFRTDTQYFGPGTRLTVL.

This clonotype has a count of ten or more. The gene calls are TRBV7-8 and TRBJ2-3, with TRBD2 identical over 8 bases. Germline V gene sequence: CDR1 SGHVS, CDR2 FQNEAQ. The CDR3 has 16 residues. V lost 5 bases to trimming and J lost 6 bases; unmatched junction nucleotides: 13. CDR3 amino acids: CASSITGTRRSDTQYF. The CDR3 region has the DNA TGTGCCAGCAGCATTACCGGGACTAGGAGATCGGATACGCAGTATTTT.

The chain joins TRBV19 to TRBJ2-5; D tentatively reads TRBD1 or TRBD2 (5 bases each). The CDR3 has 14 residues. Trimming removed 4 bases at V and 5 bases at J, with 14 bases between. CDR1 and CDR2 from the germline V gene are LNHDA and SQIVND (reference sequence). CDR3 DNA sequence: TGTGCCAGTAGTAGAGGGATAGGGGCCGAGACCCAGTACTTC. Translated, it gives CASSRGIGAETQYF.